This T cell receptor beta chain was profiled in a study of blood T cell repertoires in COVID-19. Assay: immunoSEQ multiplex PCR; the TCRdb copy retains only in-frame clones and omits some. The data show a few hundred thousand clones, around 90% seen once. With 6 bases removed from V and 2 bases from J, the gap between germline ends came to 10 bases. The germline gives CDR1 SNHLY, CDR2 FYNNEI. The CDR3 length is 13 residues. The V gene is TRBV2, the J gene TRBJ1-2; D not certain. Material for sequencing was PBMCs or T cells enriched from blood (not recorded which). This receptor was identified in a woman aged 25 to 39 who had recovered from COVID-19. The CDR3 region has the DNA TGTGCCAGCAGCGGCAGGCCGAACTATGGCTACACCTTC. Amino acid sequence: CASSGRPNYGYTF.